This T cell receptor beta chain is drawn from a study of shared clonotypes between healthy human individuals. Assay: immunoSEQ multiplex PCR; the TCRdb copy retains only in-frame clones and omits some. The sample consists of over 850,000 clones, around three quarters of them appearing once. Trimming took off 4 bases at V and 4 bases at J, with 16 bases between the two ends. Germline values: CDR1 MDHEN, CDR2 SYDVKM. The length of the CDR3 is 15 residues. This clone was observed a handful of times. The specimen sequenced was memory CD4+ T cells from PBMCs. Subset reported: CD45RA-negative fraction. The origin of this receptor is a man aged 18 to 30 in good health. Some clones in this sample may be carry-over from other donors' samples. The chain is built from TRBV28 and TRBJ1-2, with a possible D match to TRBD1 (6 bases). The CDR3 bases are TGTGCCAGCAGTTCCCGGGGGCCGGGTGGCTATGGCTACACCTTC. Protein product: CASSSRGPGGYGYTF.